The 32 T cell receptor beta chains in this list originate from one sample, sequenced in a study of beta chain features in type 1 diabetes. General study findings and limits: Within each of all four CD4+ subsets, Type 1 diabetes patients had TCRB CDR3s that were moderately but significantly shorter.

cDNA synthesis used the whole RNA isolate, giving expressed TCRB sequences. Clones were read by immunoSEQ multiplex PCR, and TCRdb kept only the in-frame ones, dropping some. Of 130,000 or so clones listed, approximately 15% are singletons. What these receptors recognize is not known. The sequencing sample was made of central memory CD4+ T cells from blood. The receptors shown here come from a man aged 18 to 35 with type 1 diabetes.

This clone has more than one count but fewer than ten. The genes are TRBV5-1 and TRBJ2-5; TRBD1 or TRBD2 may be the D gene (5 bases each). In germline, CDR1 is SGHRS, CDR2 YFSETQ. The V gene lost 0 bases and the J gene lost 2 bases, with 11 bases spanning the gap. The CDR3 extends over 15 amino acids. The DNA of the CDR3 is TGCGCCAGCAGCTTGGCGGGACGGCCTCAAGAGACCCAGTACTTC. It encodes CASSLAGRPQETQYF. Together with reference TRBV5-1 and TRBJ2-5, the CDR3 gives the full variable domain: KAGVTQTPRYLIKTRGQQVTLSCSPISGHRSVSWYQQTPGQGLQFLFEYFSETQRNKGNFPGRFSGRQFSNSRSEMNVSTLELGDSALYLCASSLAGRPQETQYFGPGTRLLVL.

This clone was picked up a small number of times. The chain links TRBV30 to TRBJ1-1; D is perhaps TRBD1 (5 bases). Germline loops: CDR1 GTSNPN, CDR2 SVGIG (reference sequence). This CDR3 has 13 residues. The germline V and J ends were trimmed by 3 bases and 10 bases, with 18 bases remaining between them. The CDR3, as DNA: TGTGCCTGGAGCCCAGGGATATCGGGGACAGCTTTCTTT. The encoded protein is CAWSPGISGTAFF.

This clone was observed a few times. The chain is built from TRBV6-5 and TRBJ2-5; no reliable D call. This CDR3 is built from 11 residues. Germline CDR1 and CDR2: MNHEY and SVGAGI. Trimming cost V 2 bases and J 6 bases, with 4 bases left between them. CDR3 nucleotide sequence: TGTGCCAGCAGTTACAGTCAGACCCAGTACTTC. The encoded protein is CASSYSQTQYF.

In the case of this clone: One end of the junction is discordant with germline, which a read error may explain. This sequence joins TRBV29-1 and TRBJ2-4; the D gene could be TRBD1 or TRBD2 (5 bases each). There are 9 residues in the CDR3. CDR1 and CDR2 (germline): SQVTM, ANQGSEA. CDR3 nucleotide sequence: TGCAGCGTTGGAGGGGCTTTGCACTTC. This translates into CSVGGALHF.

Details on this clone: This could be a read error, since a much larger clone is one nucleotide away. The chain employs TRBV9 and TRBJ2-7; TRBD2 matches at 12 bases. Germline V gene sequence: CDR1 SGDLS, CDR2 YYNGEE. The CDR3 contains 15 residues. The CDR3 region is CAGSSTSGSLDEQYF. The CDR3 DNA sequence: TGTGCCGGCAGTTCGACTAGCGGGAGCCTCGACGAGCAGTACTTC. Looking up the rest from reference TRBV9 and TRBJ2-7 gives the full variable domain: DSGVTQTPKHLITATGQRVTLRCSPRSGDLSVYWYQQSLDQGLQFLIQYYNGEERAKGNILERFSAQQFPDLHSELNLSSLELGDSALYFCAGSSTSGSLDEQYFGPGTRLTVT.

This chain connects TRBV7-9 to TRBJ1-1; D may be TRBD1 (6 bases). Germline V gene lookup returns CDR1 SEHNR and CDR2 FQNEAQ (reference sequence). The V gene lost 1 base and the J gene lost 4 bases, with 10 bases spanning the gap. This CDR3 contains 14 residues. The CDR3 region has the DNA TGTGCCAGCAGCTTAGGGGGGGACACCACTGAAGCTTTCTTT. It codes for CASSLGGDTTEAFF.

Only a few counts were recorded for this clone. The chain uses TRBV20-1 and TRBJ1-1; perhaps TRBD1 as D (5 bases). The CDR3 is 11 residues long. In germline, CDR1 is DFQATT, CDR2 SNEGSKA (reference sequence). V was pared by 7 bases and J by 3 bases, with 9 bases between. The CDR3 spells CSDTGYTEAFF. The CDR3 DNA follows: TGCAGTGACACAGGTTACACTGAAGCTTTCTTT.

There are a few counts of this clone. The chain has TRBV27 and TRBJ2-7; TRBD1 or TRBD2 may be the D gene (6 bases each). V lost 6 bases, J lost 1 base, and 19 bases lay in between. The CDR3 extends over 16 amino acids. Germline assignment: CDR1 MNHEY and CDR2 SMNVEV (reference sequence). The CDR3 DNA sequence: TGTGCCAGCAGACTGGGGGGCGCAGGAAGGTCCTACGAGCAGTACTTC. Residues: CASRLGGAGRSYEQYF.

The sample holds a few counts of this clone. The CDR3 nucleotides read TGTGCCACCAGCGGGACGAATCAGCCCCAGCATTTT. Its protein is CATSGTNQPQHF. The chain combines TRBV15 with TRBJ1-5; a possible D gene is TRBD1 (5 bases). The CDR3 length is 12 residues. V was trimmed by 5 bases and J by 4 bases, leaving 6 bases between them. CDR1 is LNHNV and CDR2 is YYDKDF in the germline V gene (reference sequence).

The CDR3 protein is CAWSGWTGSNTEAFF. The CDR3 nucleotides are TGTGCCTGGAGTGGTTGGACAGGTTCGAACACTGAAGCTTTCTTT. This chain connects TRBV30 to TRBJ1-1, with TRBD1 matching 7 bases. The J segment lost 1 base and the V segment lost 1 base, leaving 6 bases of the junction unmatched. Germline CDR1 reads GTSNPN; CDR2 reads SVGIG (reference sequence). The CDR3 is 15 residues long.

This chain uses TRBV4-1 with TRBJ2-5; D is perhaps TRBD1 or TRBD2 (5 bases each). Germline V gene lookup returns CDR1 MGHRA and CDR2 YSYEKL. V lost 1 base and J 4 bases, leaving 10 bases between the germline ends. This CDR3 comprises 14 residues. CDR3 loop: CASSQGEGRETQYF. The DNA of the CDR3 is TGCGCCAGCAGCCAAGGAGAGGGGAGAGAGACCCAGTACTTC.

This clone was found a few times. V gene TRBV27 combines with J gene TRBJ1-2; D possibly corresponds to TRBD1 (6 bases). V lost 5 bases to trimming and J lost 6 bases, with 16 bases between them. CDR1 and CDR2 (germline): MNHEY, SMNVEV (reference sequence). There are 14 residues in the CDR3. CDR3 nucleotides: TGTGCCAGCAGTCCAGGGGACTACTGGAATGGCTACACCTTC. Protein sequence: CASSPGDYWNGYTF.

The V gene is TRBV28, the J gene TRBJ2-6, with D tentatively TRBD1 (5 bases). The CDR3 contains 17 residues. CDR1 and CDR2 from the germline V gene are MDHEN and SYDVKM. The germline V and J ends were trimmed by 5 bases and 0 bases, with 14 bases remaining between them. The CDR3 DNA reads as TGTGCCAGCAGTCGACAGCTTTTCAGCTCTGGGGCCAACGTCCTGACTTTC. It translates to CASSRQLFSSGANVLTF.

Concerning this clone: Other DNA variants within this sample encode the same CDR3. The V and J genes are TRBV29-1 and TRBJ1-1; maybe TRBD1 (5 bases). CDR3 length equals 15 residues. The germline gives CDR1 SQVTM, CDR2 ANQGSEA. V was trimmed by 4 bases and J by 0 bases, leaving 15 bases between them. CDR3 DNA sequence: TGCAGCGTTGGGGCAGGCTGGGGCATGAACACTGAAGCTTTCTTT. Its protein product is CSVGAGWGMNTEAFF.

This chain joins TRBV16 and TRBJ2-7; TRBD2 matches at 8 bases. The CDR3 contains 13 residues. V was clipped by 4 bases and J by 5 bases; unmatched bases: 4. Per germline, CDR1 KGHSY and CDR2 FQNENV. The CDR3 coding sequence is TGTGCCAGCAGCCCCGGGAGGGAGGACGAGCAGTACTTC. This translates into CASSPGREDEQYF.

This clone has only a few counts. The chain links TRBV29-1 to TRBJ2-7, with TRBD1 matching 10 bases. CDR1 SQVTM and CDR2 ANQGSEA come from the germline V gene. The CDR3 totals 14 residues. The J segment lost 10 bases and the V segment lost 5 bases, leaving 14 bases of the junction unmatched. This chain's CDR3 is CSVQNRDRGRQQYF. CDR3 in DNA: TGCAGCGTTCAGAACCGGGACAGGGGTCGTCAACAGTACTTC.

This chain links TRBV29-1 with TRBJ2-6; D not resolved. V was trimmed by 5 bases and J by 0 bases, leaving 5 bases between them. From germline, CDR1 is SQVTM and CDR2 ANQGSEA. The CDR3 is 13 residues long. The CDR3 reads CSVSVSGANVLTF. CDR3 sequence (DNA): TGCAGCGTTAGTGTCTCTGGGGCCAACGTCCTGACTTTC.

The V gene is TRBV6-6, the J gene TRBJ2-1; maybe TRBD1 (5 bases). This CDR3 spans 12 amino acids. Trimming removed 5 bases at V and 8 bases at J, with 10 bases between. Per the germline V gene, CDR1 is MNHNY and CDR2 is SVGAGI (reference sequence). The CDR3, as DNA: TGTGCCAGCAGTCAGCAGGGCGATGAGCAGTTCTTC. Amino acid sequence: CASSQQGDEQFF.

This clone has more than one count but fewer than ten. V and J are TRBV9 and TRBJ2-3; D ambiguous. With 0 bases removed from V and 0 bases from J, the gap between germline ends came to 2 bases. CDR3 length: 13 residues. Germline loops: CDR1 SGDLS, CDR2 YYNGEE. Here the CDR3 DNA reads TGTGCCAGCAGCGTAGGCAGCACAGATACGCAGTATTTT. Protein: CASSVGSTDTQYF.

This clone was counted at least ten times. The genes are TRBV12-5 and TRBJ2-1; D not resolved. The CDR3 contains 12 residues. The germline V gene encodes CDR1 LGHNT and CDR2 FRNRAP. The ends were cut back, 3 bases at V and 6 bases at J, with 6 bases in the middle. The CDR3 loop is CASGFSGNEQFF. The CDR3 nucleotides are TGTGCTAGTGGTTTTTCGGGCAATGAGCAGTTCTTC.

The chain has TRBV4-1 and TRBJ1-3, with 7 bases that match TRBD1. V lost 5 bases and J lost 4; bases outside the gene matches: 14. CDR1 and CDR2 from the germline V gene are MGHRA and YSYEKL. This CDR3 is 17 amino acids long. In DNA form, the CDR3 reads TGCGCCAGCAGCATAACCGGGACAGCAAGTAACGGAAACACCATATATTTT. Its translation: CASSITGTASNGNTIYF.

On this clone itself: With a much larger clone just one base away, this may be a read error. The chain couples TRBV30 to TRBJ1-2; TRBD1 might be the D (6 bases). The germline V gene has CDR1 GTSNPN and CDR2 SVGIG (reference sequence). Deletions cut 1 base from V and 5 bases from J, with 11 bases between. This CDR3 region has 13 residues. The CDR3 is CAWSGGGPYGYTF. The DNA for the CDR3 is TGTGCCTGGAGTGGAGGGGGACCGTATGGCTACACCTTC. The full variable domain, completed using reference TRBV30 and TRBJ1-2, is SQTIHQWPATLVQPVGSPLSLECTVEGTSNPNLYWYRQAAGRGLQLLFYSVGIGQISSEVPQNLSASRPQDRQFILSSKKLLLSDSGFYLCAWSGGGPYGYTFGSGTRLTVV.

This clone was detected only a few times. This chain links TRBV14 with TRBJ2-3, with D maybe TRBD2 (7 bases). The germline V gene encodes CDR1 SGHDN and CDR2 FVKESK. Deletions cut 7 bases from V and 6 bases from J, with 20 bases between. CDR3 length: 15 amino acids. CDR3 coding DNA: TGTGCCAGCACCCCTTTTGGGGGGGCCAGGGATACGCAGTATTTT. Amino acid sequence: CASTPFGGARDTQYF.

This clone showed up just a few times. The V and J genes are TRBV6-5 and TRBJ2-3; no definite D call. Germline V gene lookup returns CDR1 MNHEY and CDR2 SVGAGI. Deletions cut 7 bases from V and 2 bases from J, with 10 bases between. This CDR3 has 13 amino acids. CDR3 residues: CASTWIYTDTQYF. CDR3 bases: TGTGCCAGCACTTGGATCTACACAGATACGCAGTATTTT.

A few counts support this clone. The rearrangement joins TRBV2 to TRBJ2-7; 9 positions match TRBD1. This CDR3 contains 12 residues. The germline V gene has CDR1 SNHLY and CDR2 FYNNEI. J lost 3 bases, V lost 6 bases, and 0 bases had no gene match. The CDR3 nucleotides are TGTGCCAGCAGGGGACAGGGCTACGAGCAGTACTTC. Translated: CASRGQGYEQYF.

There are a few counts of this clone. The V gene is TRBV5-4, the J gene TRBJ1-1, with TRBD1 matching 10 bases. J gave up 5 bases and V 3 bases, and 1 base lay outside the gene matches. Germline V gene data show CDR1 as SGHNT and CDR2 as YYREEE (reference sequence). The CDR3 has 13 residues. The CDR3, as DNA: TGTGCCAGCAGCTGGGACAGGGGAACTGAAGCTTTCTTT. It codes for CASSWDRGTEAFF.

The chain is built from TRBV2 and TRBJ2-1, with TRBD2 as a possible D gene (6 bases). This CDR3 is built from 13 residues. V lost 4 bases, J lost 8 bases, and 12 bases lay in between. Germline values: CDR1 SNHLY, CDR2 FYNNEI. In nucleotides, the CDR3 is TGTGCCAGCAGTGGACTAGTCCTACATGAGCAGTTCTTC. Translation: CASSGLVLHEQFF.

This chain links TRBV23-1 with TRBJ2-7; D ambiguous. TRBV23-1 is reported as an ORF; its role is uncertain. The CDR3 loop spans 13 amino acids. V gave up 6 bases and J gave up 3 bases, with 12 bases separating them. The CDR3 DNA sequence: TGCGCCAGCAGGGGCGGAAAATTCTACGAGCAGTACTTC. Translation gives CASRGGKFYEQYF.

In the case of this clone: This same CDR3 is encoded by further DNA sequences in the sample. The rearrangement links TRBV18 to TRBJ1-1; no firm D call. Germline V gene data show CDR1 as KGHSH and CDR2 as LQKENI. CDR3 length: 13 residues. Trimming removed 2 bases at V and 1 base at J, with 5 bases between. CDR3 in amino acids: CASSPTENTEAFF. The CDR3 DNA reads as TGTGCCAGCTCACCAACAGAGAACACTGAAGCTTTCTTT. Combining the CDR3 with reference TRBV18 and TRBJ1-1 gives the whole variable domain NAGVMQNPRHLVRRRGQEARLRCSPMKGHSHVYWYRQLPEEGLKFMVYLQKENIIDESGMPKERFSAEFPKEGPSILRIQQVVRGDSAAYFCASSPTENTEAFFGQGTRLTVV.

This clone was detected a few times. This chain connects TRBV5-1 to TRBJ2-5; D is tentatively TRBD1 or TRBD2 (5 bases each). The CDR3 covers 15 residues. The V and J ends lost 0 bases and 4 bases respectively, with 13 bases between them. Germline lookup yields CDR1 SGHRS and CDR2 YFSETQ. The CDR3 DNA is TGCGCCAGCAGCTTGGGAGGGCAGGGTGGAGAGACCCAGTACTTC. It yields the protein CASSLGGQGGETQYF.

This clone came up a few times. A read error may explain this, as a much larger clone is one base away. The chain links TRBV30 to TRBJ2-1; TRBD1 agrees at 7 bases. From germline, CDR1 is GTSNPN and CDR2 SVGIG (reference sequence). Germline trimming cut 5 bases from V and 1 base from J; bases unmatched to any gene: 5. The CDR3 length is 14 residues. CDR3 in amino acids: CAWDQGVSYNEQFF. DNA of the CDR3: TGTGCCTGGGACCAGGGGGTTTCCTACAATGAGCAGTTCTTC.

This chain links TRBV30 with TRBJ1-4; D uncertain. CDR1 is GTSNPN and CDR2 is SVGIG in the germline V gene (reference sequence). CDR3 length: 13 amino acids. Trimming stripped 2 bases from V and 5 bases from J, with 9 bases between. For the CDR3, the DNA is TGTGCCTGGAGTCAAAGGGAGAATGAAAAACTGTTTTTT. It translates to CAWSQRENEKLFF.